This T cell receptor beta chain was recovered during a study of CD8 T cells in ankylosing spondylitis. The ends were cut back, 0 bases at V and 1 base at J, with 6 bases in the middle. The CDR3 has 14 amino acids. Looked up from germline, CDR1 is ENHRY and CDR2 is SYGVKD. TCRdb independently ran MiXCR on the 5' RACE reads; one entry per CDR3 protein. This sample carries about 360,000 distinct CDR3 sequences, approximately 20% of them seen once, and the ten largest clones take roughly 13%. This clonotype was seen ten or more times. Sequences were obtained from blood, either unsorted or a sorted T cell fraction (not recorded which). The chain combines TRBV10-3 with TRBJ1-2; unclear D gene. The origin of this receptor is a male donor with ankylosing spondylitis or in good health (not recorded which). DNA of the CDR3: TGTGCCATCAGTGAGTCGACGGTTAACTATGGCTACACCTTC. Translating gives CAISESTVNYGYTF.